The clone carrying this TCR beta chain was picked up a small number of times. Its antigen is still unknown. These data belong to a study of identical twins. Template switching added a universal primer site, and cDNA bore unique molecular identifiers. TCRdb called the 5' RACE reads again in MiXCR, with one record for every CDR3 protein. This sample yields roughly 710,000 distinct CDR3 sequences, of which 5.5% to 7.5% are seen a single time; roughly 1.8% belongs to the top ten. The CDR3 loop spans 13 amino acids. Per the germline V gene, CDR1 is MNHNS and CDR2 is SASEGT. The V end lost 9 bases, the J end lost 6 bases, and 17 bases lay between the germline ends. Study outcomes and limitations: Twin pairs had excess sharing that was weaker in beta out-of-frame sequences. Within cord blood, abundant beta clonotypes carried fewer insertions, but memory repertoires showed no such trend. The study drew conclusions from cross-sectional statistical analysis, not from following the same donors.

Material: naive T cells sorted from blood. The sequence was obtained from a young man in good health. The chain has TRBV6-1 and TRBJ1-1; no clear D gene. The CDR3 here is CASRGLTVAEAFF. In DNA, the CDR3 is TGTGCCAGTCGCGGACTCACAGTCGCTGAAGCTTTCTTT.